One and the same sample provided the 2 T cell receptor beta chains below, sequenced in a study of beta chain features in type 1 diabetes (dated by TCRdb to between 2017 and 2018). Study-wide conclusions, independent of this receptor: A moderate but significant shortening of TCRB CDR3 length was observed in type 1 diabetes patients in all four CD4+ subsets.

Libraries were prepared through the immunoSEQ multiplex PCR assay. All of the isolated RNA was reverse transcribed with the High Capacity cDNA Reverse Transcription Kit, so expressed TCRB transcripts were sequenced. TCRdb carries this immuneACCESS record with in-frame sequences only. Its versions omit some clonotypes, under half of them owing to an unresolved V gene in the studies checked, with the rest unexplained. The sample profile shows under 350,000 clones; 14% of them were found once. Less than 0.02% of the sample rests with the top ten. Antigens for these TCRs are unknown. The specimen sequenced was naive CD4+ T cells from blood. The sample's cell subset or site label, decoded: true naive CD4+ T cells. These TCRs come from a man younger than 40 with type 1 diabetes.

This clone was found a few times. The rearrangement joins TRBV2 to TRBJ2-3; D uncertain. The CDR3 loop spans 13 amino acids. The V gene's germline CDR1 is SNHLY and CDR2 FYNNEI. Deletions cut 10 bases from V and 5 bases from J, with 16 bases between. The CDR3 coding sequence is TGTGCCACCAGCATTTCGCGCGAAGATACGCAGTATTTT. This gives the protein CATSISREDTQYF. Drawing the rest from reference TRBV2 and TRBJ2-3, the complete variable domain is EPEVTQTPSHQVTQMGQEVILRCVPISNHLYFYWYRQILGQKVEFLVSFYNNEISEKSEIFDDQFSVERPDGSNFTLKIRSTKLEDSAMYFCATSISREDTQYFGPGTRLTVL.

The rearrangement uses TRBV5-6 and TRBJ1-1; D uncertain. Trimming stripped 4 bases from V and 1 base from J, with 5 bases between. Germline V CDR1 and CDR2: SGHDT, YYEEEE. The CDR3 length is 12 residues. For the CDR3, the DNA is TGTGCCAGCAGCCCCGGGAACACTGAAGCTTTCTTT. Amino acids: CASSPGNTEAFF.